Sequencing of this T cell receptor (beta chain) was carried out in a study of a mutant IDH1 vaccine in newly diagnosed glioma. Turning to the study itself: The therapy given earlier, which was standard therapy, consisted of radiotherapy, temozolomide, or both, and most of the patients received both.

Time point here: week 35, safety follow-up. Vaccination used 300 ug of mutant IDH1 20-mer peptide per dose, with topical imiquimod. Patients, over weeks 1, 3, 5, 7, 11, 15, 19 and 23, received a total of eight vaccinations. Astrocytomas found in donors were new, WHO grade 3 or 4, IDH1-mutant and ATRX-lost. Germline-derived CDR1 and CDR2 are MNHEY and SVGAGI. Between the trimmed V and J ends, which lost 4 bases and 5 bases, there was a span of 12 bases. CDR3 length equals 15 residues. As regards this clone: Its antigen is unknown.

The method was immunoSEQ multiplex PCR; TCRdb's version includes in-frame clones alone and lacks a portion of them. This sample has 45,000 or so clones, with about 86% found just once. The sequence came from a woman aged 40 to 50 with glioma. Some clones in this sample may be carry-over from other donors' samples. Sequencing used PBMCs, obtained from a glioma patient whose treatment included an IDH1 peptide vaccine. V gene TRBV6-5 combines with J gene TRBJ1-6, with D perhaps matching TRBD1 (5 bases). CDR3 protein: CASSSVGGDNSPLHF. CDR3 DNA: TGTGCCAGCAGTTCGGTGGGGGGGGATAATTCACCCCTCCACTTT.